The 6 T cell receptor beta chains presented below share a single source sample, sequenced in a study of blood T cell repertoires in COVID-19. This table comes from immunoSEQ multiplex PCR, and its TCRdb copy is limited to in-frame clones, with some not included. The sample lists more than 250,000 clones; approximately 85% were seen once. Input material: peripheral blood. The receptors stem from a human donor in a cohort sampled during active COVID-19.

The rearrangement uses TRBV7-7 and TRBJ2-2; perhaps TRBD1 as D (5 bases). Germline V CDR1 and CDR2: SSHAT, FNYEAQ (reference sequence). This CDR3 is built from 17 residues. V was cut by 5 bases and J by 6 bases, with 22 bases left in between. This chain's CDR3 is CASSPDRFGRTPGELFF. In DNA, the CDR3 is TGTGCCAGCAGCCCCGATCGATTCGGACGGACACCCGGGGAGCTGTTTTTT.

The chain couples TRBV10-3 to TRBJ2-3, with D unresolved. Germline V CDR1 and CDR2: ENHRY, SYGVKD. V was cut by 4 bases and J by 3 bases, with 8 bases left in between. The CDR3 extends over 13 amino acids. This CDR3 is CAISVRVTDTQYF. Here the CDR3 DNA reads TGTGCCATCAGTGTAAGAGTAACAGATACGCAGTATTTT.

The chain is built from TRBV18 and TRBJ2-7; 8 positions match TRBD1. Germline V gives CDR1 KGHSH, CDR2 LQKENI. The J segment lost 5 bases and the V segment lost 3 bases, leaving 9 bases of the junction unmatched. The CDR3 runs to 15 residues. DNA of the CDR3: TGTGCCAGCTCACCGCTACAGGGGGAGCGGCACGAGCAGTACTTC. It is translated as CASSPLQGERHEQYF.

Here the CDR3 reads CASSHSDAGTYEQYF. CDR3 DNA: TGTGCCAGCAGCCACTCCGACGCGGGTACCTACGAGCAGTACTTC. This chain links TRBV4-2 with TRBJ2-7, with D possibly TRBD2 on 5 matching bases. The CDR3 consists of 15 residues. Germline loops: CDR1 LGHNA, CDR2 YNFKEQ. The V end was cut by 3 bases, the J end by 2 bases, with 14 bases between.

This chain connects TRBV6-2 or TRBV6-3 to TRBJ1-2; TRBD1 matches at 8 bases. Germline-derived CDR1 and CDR2 are MNHEY and SVGEGT. Unmatched junction bases numbered 25, after V lost 5 bases and J lost 2 bases. The CDR3 sequence is 21 residues long. The CDR3 protein is CASSNNRGLGPRMGNNYGYTF. Here the CDR3 DNA reads TGTGCCAGCAGTAACAACAGGGGGTTAGGTCCCCGAATGGGGAACAACTATGGCTACACCTTC.

The J gene is TRBJ1-5, the V gene TRBV27; 8 positions agree with TRBD1. Germline assignment: CDR1 MNHEY and CDR2 SMNVEV (reference sequence). The CDR3 runs to 17 residues. The ends lost 3 bases at V and 6 bases at J; junction bases unmatched: 13. The CDR3 spells CASSLSGQGAGGQPQHF. CDR3 nucleotides: TGTGCCAGCAGTTTGTCCGGACAGGGAGCGGGAGGTCAGCCCCAGCATTTT.